The T cell receptor beta chain under discussion was sequenced for a study of vaccination effects on CD4 cells after COVID-19. Trimming took off 0 bases at V and 2 bases at J, with 17 bases between the two ends. CDR1 and CDR2 from the germline V gene are SGHTA and FQGNSA. The CDR3 loop spans 18 amino acids. The table came from immunoSEQ multiplex PCR; TCRdb's copy has only in-frame clones and leaves some out. Of tens of thousands of clones listed, approximately 70% are singletons. Concerning this clone itself: Its target is unknown.

Ahead of sequencing, the ViraFEST assay grew antigen-specific CD4+ T cells using viral peptide pools. Having been cultured for 10 days, the cells underwent CD4+ T cell isolation. The vaccine recipients had no prior SARS-CoV-2 infection, with negative nucleocapsid antibodies. The starting material was CD4+ T cells from PBMCs cultured with SARS-CoV-2 spike peptides, obtained before COVID-19 vaccination. The genes are TRBV7-2 and TRBJ1-5; D may be TRBD1 (6 bases). This sequence originates from a human donor who received a COVID-19 vaccine. Here the CDR3 reads CASSLAGHKDDGNQPQHF. The CDR3, as DNA: TGTGCCAGCAGCTTAGCGGGACATAAAGACGATGGCAATCAGCCCCAGCATTTT. Full variable domain (rest looked up from reference TRBV7-2 and TRBJ1-5): GAGVSQSPSNKVTEKGKDVELRCDPISGHTALYWYRQSLGQGLEFLIYFQGNSAPDKSGLPSDRFSAERTGGSVSTLTIQRTQQEDSAVYLCASSLAGHKDDGNQPQHFGDGTRLSIL.